The 20 T cell receptor beta chains in this list originate from one sample, sequenced in a study of blood T cell repertoires in COVID-19. Profiled with immunoSEQ multiplex PCR; TCRdb holds only in-frame clones, not every one. The repertoire holds 130,000 to 150,000 clones, with roughly 76% as singletons. Input material: peripheral blood. These TCRs come from a human donor with acute or convalescent COVID-19. The donor label of this sample is uncertain.

In its sample, this clone was seen a few times. The V gene is TRBV18, the J gene TRBJ1-3; 10 bases match TRBD1. The CDR3 extends over 17 amino acids. J gave up 0 bases and V 0 bases, and 2 bases lay outside the gene matches. From germline, CDR1 is KGHSH and CDR2 LQKENI. CDR3 loop: CASSPPGQGRSGNTIYF. The CDR3 DNA follows: TGTGCCAGCTCACCACCGGGACAGGGGCGCTCTGGAAACACCATATATTTT.

This clone was detected ten times or more. The gene calls are TRBV6-1 and TRBJ1-3; 7 bases match TRBD1. The CDR3 has 15 amino acids. Trimming at V came to 3 bases and at J to 4 bases, leaving 6 bases not matched to a gene. Germline CDR1 reads MNHNS; CDR2 reads SASEGT. The CDR3 region has the DNA TGTGCCAGCAGTGACCGAGGGGGCTTGGGAAACACCATATATTTT. It yields the protein CASSDRGGLGNTIYF.

The V call is TRBV30, the J call TRBJ2-2; TRBD1 is a possible D gene (6 bases). This CDR3 has 15 amino acids. Trimming left V 5 bases short and J 8 bases short, with 21 bases between. Germline loops: CDR1 GTSNPN, CDR2 SVGIG (reference sequence). This CDR3 is CAWSTGIVERGELFF. CDR3 coding DNA: TGTGCCTGGTCCACAGGGATTGTGGAGAGAGGGGAGCTGTTTTTT.

This clone has a handful of counts. The chain has TRBV6-4 and TRBJ2-2, with D perhaps matching TRBD1 (6 bases). The ends were cut back, 3 bases at V and 1 base at J, with 9 bases in the middle. CDR1 MRHNA and CDR2 SNTAGT come from the germline V gene. The CDR3 extends over 15 amino acids. CDR3: CASSEDSLNTGELFF. CDR3 bases: TGTGCCAGCAGTGAGGACAGCCTGAACACCGGGGAGCTGTTTTTT.

The V call is TRBV10-3, the J call TRBJ1-5; D is unclear. The germline V gene encodes CDR1 ENHRY and CDR2 SYGVKD. V was clipped by 6 bases and J by 0 bases, with 12 bases between them. This CDR3 has 15 amino acids. Written as DNA, the CDR3 is TGTGCCATCAGAGGGTCGGACTATAGCAATCAGCCCCAGCATTTT. Protein product: CAIRGSDYSNQPQHF.

The gene calls are TRBV29-1 and TRBJ1-1; unclear D gene. Germline V gives CDR1 SQVTM, CDR2 ANQGSEA. Trimming shortened V by 5 bases and J by 5 bases, and 9 bases separated the two germline ends. The CDR3 is 11 amino acids. CDR3 region: CSVSVLTEAFF. CDR3 bases: TGCAGCGTTTCGGTCCTGACTGAAGCTTTCTTT. Based on the CDR3 plus reference TRBV29-1 and TRBJ1-1, the full variable domain is SAVISQKPSRDICQRGTSLTIQCQVDSQVTMMFWYRQQPGQSLTLIATANQGSEATYESGFVIDKFPISRPNLTFSTLTVSNMSPEDSSIYLCSVSVLTEAFFGQGTRLTVV.

This clone has a single count. The J gene is TRBJ1-2, the V gene TRBV9; tentatively, D is TRBD1 (5 bases). This CDR3 comprises 14 residues. V shed 3 bases and J shed 8 bases, with 17 bases lying between them. The germline V gene encodes CDR1 SGDLS and CDR2 YYNGEE. The chain's CDR3 is CASSAWGGAEGYTF. The CDR3 DNA reads TGTGCCAGCAGCGCCTGGGGGGGAGCGGAAGGCTACACCTTC.

The chain uses TRBV30 and TRBJ1-1; D is undetermined. From germline, CDR1 is GTSNPN and CDR2 SVGIG (reference sequence). Trimming took 1 base from V and 5 from J, leaving 23 bases between them. The CDR3 runs to 17 residues. The chain's CDR3 is CAWSGGPGKILGTEAFF. The CDR3 DNA reads as TGTGCCTGGAGTGGGGGTCCGGGAAAGATTTTGGGTACTGAAGCTTTCTTT.

This chain connects TRBV5-6 to TRBJ1-1; D unresolved. The length of the CDR3 is 13 residues. Germline V gene sequence: CDR1 SGHDT, CDR2 YYEEEE. The V end lost 5 bases, the J end lost 4 bases, and 12 bases lay between the germline ends. Here the CDR3 DNA reads TGTGCCAGCAGGGCCCAAGGGAGCACTGAAGCTTTCTTT. Its translation is CASRAQGSTEAFF.

This clone showed up just once. V usage is TRBV28 and J usage is TRBJ1-1; tentative D call: TRBD1 (5 bases). The germline V and J ends were trimmed by 10 bases and 4 bases, with 16 bases remaining between them. The CDR3 has 13 residues. Germline loops: CDR1 MDHEN, CDR2 SYDVKM. CDR3 coding DNA: TGTGCCACCGTTTCCGGGGGGTTCACTGAAGCTTTCTTT. Its translation: CATVSGGFTEAFF.

The chain links TRBV11-2 to TRBJ1-2, with D perhaps TRBD1 (5 bases). The V gene's germline CDR1 is SGHAT and CDR2 FQNNGV. V lost 1 base to trimming and J lost 0 bases, with 9 bases between them. CDR3 size: 15 residues. In DNA form, the CDR3 reads TGTGCCAGCAGCTTAGTGGGGGGAGCTAACTATGGCTACACCTTC. Translating it yields CASSLVGGANYGYTF.

The CDR3 loop is CASEGQGEGYTF. CDR3 DNA: TGTGCCAGCGAGGGACAAGGGGAAGGCTACACCTTC. The V and J genes are TRBV9 and TRBJ1-2, with D perhaps matching TRBD1 (6 bases). The germline V gene encodes CDR1 SGDLS and CDR2 YYNGEE. Trimming cost V 7 bases and J 8 bases, with 15 bases left between them. The CDR3 length is 12 residues.

This chain uses TRBV4-1 with TRBJ2-7, with 7 bases that match TRBD2. V shed 1 base, J shed 2 bases, and the junction held 2 bases outside the gene matches. Germline assignment: CDR1 MGHRA and CDR2 YSYEKL. The CDR3 spans 14 residues. CDR3 in amino acids: CASSQGSGAYEQYF. In DNA, the CDR3 is TGCGCCAGCAGCCAAGGAAGCGGGGCCTACGAGCAGTACTTC.

The V and J genes are TRBV9 and TRBJ1-1; 7 positions match TRBD1. V trimming: 1 base; J trimming: 5 bases; junction bases outside the gene matches: 2. Germline V gene lookup returns CDR1 SGDLS and CDR2 YYNGEE. The CDR3 is 13 residues long. CDR3 nucleotide sequence: TGTGCCAGCAGCGTACGACAGGGTACTGAAGCTTTCTTT. Translating it yields CASSVRQGTEAFF.

This clone showed up many times. The chain employs TRBV7-2 and TRBJ1-1; maybe TRBD1 (5 bases). CDR1 and CDR2 (germline): SGHTA, FQGNSA. The CDR3 has 13 residues. Trimming took off 8 bases at V and 1 base at J, with 11 bases between the two ends. CDR3 loop: CASLQAWNTEAFF. The DNA of the CDR3 is TGTGCCAGCCTACAGGCGTGGAACACTGAAGCTTTCTTT.

The CDR3 DNA is TGTGCCAGCACCCCAGGCCTTTCTAATTCACCCCTCCACTTT. Protein: CASTPGLSNSPLHF. This chain links TRBV6-5 with TRBJ1-6; D is unclear. Germline V lookup: CDR1 MNHEY, CDR2 SVGAGI. The CDR3 loop spans 14 amino acids. The V and J ends lost 7 bases and 6 bases respectively, with 13 bases between them.

The V gene is TRBV6-5, the J gene TRBJ1-2; TRBD1 aligns across 9 bases. The CDR3 has 14 residues. Trimming at V came to 5 bases and at J to 7 bases, leaving 8 bases not matched to a gene. CDR1 and CDR2 from the germline V gene are MNHEY and SVGAGI. The CDR3 protein is CASSQGQGDSGYTF. The CDR3 DNA reads as TGTGCCAGCAGTCAGGGACAGGGTGATAGTGGCTACACCTTC.

This clone was observed once. The chain recombines TRBV19 with TRBJ1-6; D unresolved. The germline gives CDR1 LNHDA, CDR2 SQIVND (reference sequence). The CDR3 contains 13 residues. V lost 5 bases, J lost 10 bases, and 12 bases lay in between. CDR3 nucleotides: TGTGCCAGTAGTCGGGGAGGATACTCACCCCTCCACTTT. Amino acid sequence: CASSRGGYSPLHF.

In its sample, this clone was seen a few times. The J gene is TRBJ1-5, the V gene TRBV2; no clear D. The CDR3 totals 15 residues. V was shortened by 3 bases and J by 4 bases, with 13 bases between the two germline ends. Germline CDR1 and CDR2: SNHLY and FYNNEI. The CDR3 spells CASSDSDSINQPQHF. In DNA, the CDR3 is TGTGCCAGCAGTGATAGTGACTCGATAAATCAGCCCCAGCATTTT.

V gene TRBV4-1 combines with J gene TRBJ1-5; D possibly corresponds to TRBD1 (5 bases). Trimming left V 2 bases short and J 7 bases short, with 15 bases between. The CDR3 length is 15 residues. CDR1 and CDR2 (germline): MGHRA, YSYEKL. In nucleotides, the CDR3 is TGCGCCAGCAGCCAAAATTTTCAGGGTGGGCAGCCCCAGCATTTT. Amino acid sequence: CASSQNFQGGQPQHF.